This T cell receptor beta chain was captured by sequencing in a study of cytomegalovirus exposure and HLA in healthy donors. V shed 6 bases and J 8 bases; nucleotides not matched to a gene: 14. Germline V gene sequence: CDR1 MGHRA, CDR2 YSYEKL. The CDR3 is made up of 16 amino acids. Researchers ran the PCR with 60 Vbeta and 13 Jbeta primers. Sequencing used immunoSEQ multiplex PCR; TCRdb keeps in-frame clones, though not all of them. Of under 140,000 clones in the sample, about 90% were seen once. Study findings and constraints: In vitro confirmation showed three CMV-associated chains to be CMV antigen specific. Per a prior analysis, the majority of TCR beta V segments were productive roughly 87% or roughly 30% of the time. Analyses of presence/absence relied on an assumption of roughly uniform sequencing depth across donors. Across HLA loci, a later analysis found differing TCR association rates, with DRB1 most and HLA-C fewest.

This clone was observed a few times. Its antigen is undetermined. Sequencing was carried out using PBMCs. This clonotype was sampled from a man aged 40-49 years in good health and CMV-seronegative. The rearrangement uses TRBV4-1 and TRBJ2-3, with 10 bases that match TRBD1. CDR3 residues: CASSPFRGQGPGTQYF. The CDR3 coding sequence is TGCGCCAGCAGTCCCTTTAGGGGACAGGGGCCGGGTACGCAGTATTTT.